This T cell receptor beta chain emerged from a study of T cell repertoires in cytomegalovirus infection. Study details: Recently identified HLA-C-restricted CMV epitopes were among the peptides used. In public TCR beta signatures, there were indications of both CMV infection and matching HLA type. Findings of the study overall: The cumulative frequency of public TCR beta families distinguished individuals who carried CMV together with the relevant HLA.

V was trimmed by 10 bases and J by 5 bases, leaving 25 bases between them. Germline assignment: CDR1 LNHDA and CDR2 SQIVND (reference sequence). This CDR3 has 16 residues. TCRdb fed the reads into MiXCR, producing one record per CDR3 protein. The table shows 830,000 or so distinct CDR3 sequences, with 32% occurring only once. The table lists this clonotype with a count of one. Its cognate antigen is unknown. Given a much more abundant clone one base away, this may be a read error. The source was cultured CD8+ T cells from PBMCs, collected from culture after CMV antigen stimulation. The chain carries TRBV19 and TRBJ2-3, with D uncertain. The source of this sequence is a human donor in good health (CMV status not recorded). Some clones in this sample may be carry-over from other donors' samples. In DNA, the CDR3 is TGTGCCAACCAATCGCTTGAAGGACGGCCTGGAGATACGCAGTATTTT. Encoded protein: CANQSLEGRPGDTQYF.